The rows below give T cell receptor beta chains drawn from one sample of a study of blood T cell repertoires in COVID-19. Assay used: immunoSEQ multiplex PCR; TCRdb lists only in-frame clones, some missing. The sample lists under 350,000 clones; about 86% were seen once. Sequencing was performed on PBMCs or T cells enriched from blood (not recorded which). The receptor set was obtained from a woman between 40 and 55 years old with acute COVID-19. CDR3s include the opening cysteine and the closing phenylalanine or tryptophan. A D gene is named only where the DNA matches it firmly.

cdr3_aa cdr3_nt v_call cdr3_length j_call d_call
CASKEKAGTSAMETQYF TGTGCCAGTAAGGAAAAGGCAGGGACTAGCGCGATGGAGACCCAGTACTTC TRBV19 17 TRBJ2-5 TRBD2
CASSYNLAPHGETQYF TGTGCCAGCAGTTACAACCTAGCCCCCCACGGAGAGACCCAGTACTTC TRBV6-5 16 TRBJ2-5 -
CASSQVTGSTEAFF TGTGCCAGCAGCCAAGTTACAGGGTCGACTGAAGCTTTCTTT TRBV3-1/TRBV3-2 14 TRBJ1-1 -
CASSLGSGVTYNEQFF TGTGCCAGCAGCTTAGGTTCAGGGGTTACCTACAATGAGCAGTTCTTC TRBV7-3 16 TRBJ2-1 -
CASSQDTVPGPQHF TGCGCCAGCAGCCAAGATACGGTTCCTGGGCCCCAGCATTTT TRBV4-3 14 TRBJ1-5 -
CASSDWTGSSGNTIYF TGTGCCAGCAGCGATTGGACAGGGTCCTCTGGAAACACCATATATTTT TRBV9 16 TRBJ1-3 TRBD1
CATSVKDRGNEQFF TGTGCCACCAGTGTGAAGGACAGGGGGAATGAGCAGTTCTTC TRBV24-1 14 TRBJ2-1 TRBD1
CASSLVSGSGNTIYF TGTGCCAGCAGCTTAGTATCGGGGTCTGGAAACACCATATATTTT TRBV7-2 15 TRBJ1-3 -
CASSATSESNEQYF TGTGCCAGCAGTGCGACTAGCGAGTCTAACGAGCAGTACTTC TRBV28 14 TRBJ2-7 TRBD2
CASSRAGATDTQYF TGTGCCAGCTCACGAGCGGGGGCCACAGATACGCAGTATTTT TRBV18 14 TRBJ2-3 TRBD2
CASSLYPAGANNSPLHF TGTGCCAGCAGCTTATACCCCGCGGGGGCTAATAATTCACCCCTCCACTTT TRBV7-3 17 TRBJ1-6 -